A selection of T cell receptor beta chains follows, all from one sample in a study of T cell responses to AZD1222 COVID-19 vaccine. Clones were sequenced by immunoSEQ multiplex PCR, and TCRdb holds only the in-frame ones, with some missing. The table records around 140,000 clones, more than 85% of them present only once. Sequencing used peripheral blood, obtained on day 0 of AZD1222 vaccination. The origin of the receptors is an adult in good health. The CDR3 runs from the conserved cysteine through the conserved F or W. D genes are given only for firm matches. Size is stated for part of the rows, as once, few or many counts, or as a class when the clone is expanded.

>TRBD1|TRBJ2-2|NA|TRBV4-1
TGCGCCAGCAGCCAACCCGGGACAGGGGTCGGGGAGCTGTTTTTT
CASSQPGTGVGELFF
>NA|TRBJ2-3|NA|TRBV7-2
TGTGCCAGCAGTTCCTTGGATACGCAGTATTTT
CASSSLDTQYF
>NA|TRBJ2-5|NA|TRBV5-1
TGCGCCAGCAGCTTTAGGCCAGGGTACGAGACCCAGTACTTC
CASSFRPGYETQYF
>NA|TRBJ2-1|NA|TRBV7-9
TGTGCCAGCAGCTTAGGGAGTCGGAATGAGCAGTTCTTC
CASSLGSRNEQFF
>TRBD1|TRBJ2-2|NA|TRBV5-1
TGCGCCAGCAGCTCCCGGACAGGGTTGGCCGGGGAGCTGTTTTTT
CASSSRTGLAGELFF
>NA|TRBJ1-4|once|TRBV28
TGTGCCAGCAGTTTCTCCGGACAATCTAATGAAAAACTGTTTTTT
CASSFSGQSNEKLFF
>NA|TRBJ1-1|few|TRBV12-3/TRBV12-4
TGTGCCAGCAGTTATCGGCAGAACACTGAAGCTTTCTTT
CASSYRQNTEAFF
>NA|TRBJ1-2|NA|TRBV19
TGTGCCAGTAGTATAGTAGCGGTAAGCTATGGCTACACCTTC
CASSIVAVSYGYTF
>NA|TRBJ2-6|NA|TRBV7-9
TGTGCCAGCAGCTTACTCCGCTCTGGGGCCAACGTCCTGACTTTC
CASSLLRSGANVLTF
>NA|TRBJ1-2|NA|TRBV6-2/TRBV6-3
TGTGCCAGCAGCTCAGGGTCTAGGGGCTACACCTTC
CASSSGSRGYTF
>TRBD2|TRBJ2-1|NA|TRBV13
TGTGCCAGCAGCGAGGGACTAGCGGGAGAAAATGAGCAGTTCTTC
CASSEGLAGENEQFF
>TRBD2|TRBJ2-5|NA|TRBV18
TGTGCCAGCTCACCTACTAGCGGCCAAGAGACCCAGTACTTC
CASSPTSGQETQYF
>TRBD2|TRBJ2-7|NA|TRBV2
TGTGCCAGCAGGTTCGAACTAGCGAGCTCCTACGAGCAGTACTTC
CASRFELASSYEQYF
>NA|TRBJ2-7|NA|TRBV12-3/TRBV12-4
TGTGCCAGCAGTTTCACAGTCTCCTACGAGCAGTACTTC
CASSFTVSYEQYF
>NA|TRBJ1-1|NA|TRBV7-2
TGTGCCAGCAGCTTAGGGAAGGCTGGGACAGAAGCTTTCTTT
CASSLGKAGTEAFF
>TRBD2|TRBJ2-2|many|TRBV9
TGTGCCAGCAGCGTATCTAGCGGGGGGGCGCTGTTTTTT
CASSVSSGGALFF
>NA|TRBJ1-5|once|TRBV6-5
TGTGCCAGCAGTTACTCCCCGGGGGCGGACAATCAGCCCCAGCATTTT
CASSYSPGADNQPQHF
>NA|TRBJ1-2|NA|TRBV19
TGTGCCAGTAGTATAGTCGGTGATCAGGGGTTTGGCTACACCTTC
CASSIVGDQGFGYTF
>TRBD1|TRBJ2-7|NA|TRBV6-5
TGTGCCAGCACCGTCGGGACAGGGGTCTACGAGCAGTACTTC
CASTVGTGVYEQYF
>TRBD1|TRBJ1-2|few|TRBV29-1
TGCAGCGCGGGACAGAATAACTATGGCTACACCTTC
CSAGQNNYGYTF
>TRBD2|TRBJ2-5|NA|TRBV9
TGTGCCAGCAGCGTAGACCCTAGCGGGAGGGCCTGGGAGACCCAGTACTTC
CASSVDPSGRAWETQYF
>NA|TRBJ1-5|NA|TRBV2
TGTGCCAGCACCCTGGCCTCCCTGGGCAATCAGCCCCAGCATTTT
CASTLASLGNQPQHF
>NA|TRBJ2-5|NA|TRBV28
TGTGCCAGCACCGGAGGGCCCACTCGGCGGGAGACCCAGTACTTC
CASTGGPTRRETQYF
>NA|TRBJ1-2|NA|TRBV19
TGTGCCAGTAGTACTAACCCGGACGGCTCCTATGGCTACACCTTC
CASSTNPDGSYGYTF
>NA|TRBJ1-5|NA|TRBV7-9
TGTGCCAGCAGCTTAGCGCTCGGCGGCAATCAGCCCCAGCATTTT
CASSLALGGNQPQHF
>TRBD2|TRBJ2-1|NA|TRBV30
TGTGCCTGGACTGGACTAGCGGGAGGGAATGAGCAGTTCTTC
CAWTGLAGGNEQFF
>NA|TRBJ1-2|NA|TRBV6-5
TGTGCCAGCAGCTCTGGATTGTTAAGCTACACCTTC
CASSSGLLSYTF
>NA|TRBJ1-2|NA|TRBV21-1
TGTGCCAGCAGCGCCCGGGACCCAGCATATTCGGGCTACACCTTC
CASSARDPAYSGYTF
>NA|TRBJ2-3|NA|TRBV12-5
TGTGCTAGTGGTTTATCGGGGGGCACAGATACGCAGTATTTT
CASGLSGGTDTQYF
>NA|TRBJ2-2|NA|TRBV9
TGTGCCAGCAGCGTAGATCCGCCCGAGAGAACCGGGGAGCTGTTTTTT
CASSVDPPERTGELFF
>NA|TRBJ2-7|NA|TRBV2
TGTGCCAGCAGTATCGGGGGGCGCGAGCAGTACTTC
CASSIGGREQYF
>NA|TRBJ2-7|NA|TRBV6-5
TGTGCCAGCAGTCCGGACAGGCAGTACTTC
CASSPDRQYF
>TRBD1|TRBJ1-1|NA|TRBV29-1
TGCAGCGTTGCGCTGACAGGGGGCTGGAACACTGAAGCTTTCTTT
CSVALTGGWNTEAFF
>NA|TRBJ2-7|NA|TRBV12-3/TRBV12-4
TGTGCCAGCAGGAGGGGCCCCTACGAGCAGTACTTC
CASRRGPYEQYF
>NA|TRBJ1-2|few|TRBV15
TGTGCCACCAGCCCCGAGGACAGCTGGGGCGGCTACACCTTC
CATSPEDSWGGYTF
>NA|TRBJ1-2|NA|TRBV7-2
TGTGCCAGCAGCTTGGGGACCGGGAATGGCTACACCTTC
CASSLGTGNGYTF
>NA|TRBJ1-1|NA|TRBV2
TGTGCCAGCATGGAGGATGGTTACAGAAGGACTGAAGCTTTCTTT
CASMEDGYRRTEAFF
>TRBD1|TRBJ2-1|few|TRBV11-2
TGTGCCAGCAGCCCTTTGACAGGGACCTACAATGAGCAGTTCTTC
CASSPLTGTYNEQFF
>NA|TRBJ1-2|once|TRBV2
TGTGCCAGCAGTGAAGGCGCGTCCTATGGCTACACCTTC
CASSEGASYGYTF
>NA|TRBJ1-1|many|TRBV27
TGTGCCAGCAGTCCCCCTGGGGGAGTCCCTGAAGCTTTCTTT
CASSPPGGVPEAFF
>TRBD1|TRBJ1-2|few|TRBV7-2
TGTGCCAGCAGCTCGCAATTCGGGACAGGGGGAGCTAACTATGGCTACACCTTC
CASSSQFGTGGANYGYTF
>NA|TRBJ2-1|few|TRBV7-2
TGTGCCAGCAGCTTAGTTACAGGTAATGAGCAGTTCTTC
CASSLVTGNEQFF
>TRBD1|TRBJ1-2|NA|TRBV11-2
TGTGCCAGCAGCTTAGGGACAGGGGTGCGGTATGGCTACACCTTC
CASSLGTGVRYGYTF
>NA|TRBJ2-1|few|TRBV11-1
TGTGCCAGCAGCGGCCCCTTTGCGTCCTCCTACAATGAGCAGTTCTTC
CASSGPFASSYNEQFF
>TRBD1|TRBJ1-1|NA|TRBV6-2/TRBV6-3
TGTGCCAGCAGTACCGACAGGGGGAGGTTTACTGAAGCTTTCTTT
CASSTDRGRFTEAFF
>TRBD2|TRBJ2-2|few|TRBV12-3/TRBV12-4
TGTGCCTCCTCGGGGGGTAGCACCGGGGAGCTGTTTTTT
CASSGGSTGELFF
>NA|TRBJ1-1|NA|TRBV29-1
TGCAGCGTTGATCGGGACGTAGCTTTCTTT
CSVDRDVAFF
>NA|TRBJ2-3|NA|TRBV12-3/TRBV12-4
TGTGCCAGCAGTTTATCAGCGGATACGCAGTATTTT
CASSLSADTQYF
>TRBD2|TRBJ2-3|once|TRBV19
TGTGCCAGTAGTATAGGGACTAGCGGGAGTGGTGCAGATACGCAGTATTTT
CASSIGTSGSGADTQYF
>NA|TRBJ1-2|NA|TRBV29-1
TGCAGCGTTGATAAGGACTATGGCTACACCTTC
CSVDKDYGYTF
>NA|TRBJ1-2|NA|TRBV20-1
TGCAGTGCTAGTGGGGGACGGAGAGCTAACTATGGCTACACCTTC
CSASGGRRANYGYTF
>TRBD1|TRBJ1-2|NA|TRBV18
TGTGCCAGCTCACTTGACAGGGGAAGCCTCGGCTACACCTTC
CASSLDRGSLGYTF
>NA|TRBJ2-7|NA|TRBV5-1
TGCGCCAGCAGCTTGGGCAGAGCCTACGAGCAGTACTTC
CASSLGRAYEQYF